The rows below give T cell receptor beta chains drawn from one sample of a study of shared clonotypes between healthy human individuals. Assay: immunoSEQ multiplex PCR; the TCRdb copy retains only in-frame clones and omits some. Of over a million clones listed, 65% to 80% were seen once; the top ten hold approximately 1.5%. The sequencing sample was made of memory CD4+ T cells sorted from blood. Receptors originate from a man aged 18 to 29 in good health. The CDR3 runs from the conserved cysteine through the conserved F or W. Fields, in order: clone size, D gene, V gene, J gene, CDR3 DNA, CDR3 protein. A D gene is named only where the DNA matches it firmly. The size field is filled for only some rows; it gives once, few, many or a size class.

NA	TRBD1	TRBV27	TRBJ1-6	TGTGCCAGCAGTTTAGGGCAGGGGGCGATCGGCCTCTATAATTCACCCCTCCACTTT	CASSLGQGAIGLYNSPLHF
NA	NA	TRBV4-2	TRBJ2-5	TGTGCCAGCAGCCCCGGAGGGGGGGAAGAGACCCAGTACTTC	CASSPGGGEETQYF
NA	TRBD2	TRBV2	TRBJ2-3	TGTGCCAGCAGTAGAGCGGGGGGGCCCGCAGATACGCAGTATTTT	CASSRAGGPADTQYF
NA	NA	TRBV10-1	TRBJ1-2	TGCGCCAGCAGTGAGAGTCCGGAGGGTCTGTCAGGCTACACCTTC	CASSESPEGLSGYTF
once	TRBD1	TRBV5-8	TRBJ2-4	TGTGCCAGCAGCTTCCGGGACAGCAAAAACATTCAGTACTTC	CASSFRDSKNIQYF
NA	NA	TRBV2	TRBJ2-5	TGTGCCAGCAGTGAAGCGACAGGGAGGGAGACCCAGTACTTC	CASSEATGRETQYF
NA	TRBD2	TRBV6-1	TRBJ2-7	TGTGCCAGCAGCGTAGGACTAGCGGGAATGTACGAGCAGTACTTC	CASSVGLAGMYEQYF
NA	NA	TRBV25-1	TRBJ2-5	TGTGCCAGCTCCCTAAGGAGAGGGGCCCAAGAGACCCAGTACTTC	CASSLRRGAQETQYF
NA	NA	TRBV4-3	TRBJ2-3	TGCGCCAGCAGCCAAGGGATTAGCGATAGCACAGATACGCAGTATTTT	CASSQGISDSTDTQYF
NA	TRBD2	TRBV29-1	TRBJ2-1	TGCAGCGTTGACTCGGGGCTAGCGGGAGTTGAGCAGTTCTTC	CSVDSGLAGVEQFF
NA	TRBD2	TRBV5-1	TRBJ2-1	TGCGCCAGCAGCGGCGAGGGGGGACTAGCGGGAGTAAATGAGCAGTTCTTC	CASSGEGGLAGVNEQFF
once	NA	TRBV7-2	TRBJ2-1	TGTGCCAGCAGCTTAGCTAAAGGGGAGCAGTTCTTC	CASSLAKGEQFF
few	TRBD2	TRBV9	TRBJ2-2	TGTGCCAGCAGCGAGCCCGCGACTAGCGGTTACACCGGGGAGCTGTTTTTT	CASSEPATSGYTGELFF
NA	TRBD1	TRBV6-1	TRBJ2-5	TGTGCCAGCAGTGAAAACCACAGGGGTTGGGCCCAGTACTTC	CASSENHRGWAQYF
NA	NA	TRBV7-9	TRBJ2-1	TGTGCCAGCAGCCCCCGCCAGGCCTACAATGAGCAGTTCTTC	CASSPRQAYNEQFF
NA	NA	TRBV5-4	TRBJ2-3	TGTGCCAGCAGCTTAGGGGGGAGTGGTGCGCAGTATTTT	CASSLGGSGAQYF
NA	TRBD1	TRBV19	TRBJ1-1	TGTGCCAGTAGACCTCGACAGGGAGGTGAGACTGAAGCTTTCTTT	CASRPRQGGETEAFF
NA	NA	TRBV6-1	TRBJ2-1	TGTGCCAGCAGTGAAGCGGTCAGTTCTTTCTCCTACAATGAGCAGTTCTTC	CASSEAVSSFSYNEQFF
NA	TRBD1	TRBV10-3	TRBJ2-5	TGTGCCATCAGTGAGCCCAGGACAGGCGGTGAGACCCAGTACTTC	CAISEPRTGGETQYF
many	TRBD2	TRBV4-3	TRBJ2-1	TGCGCCAGCAGCCAAGACGGCGGGAGTTTGAATGAGCAGTTCTTC	CASSQDGGSLNEQFF
NA	TRBD1	TRBV2	TRBJ1-2	TGTGCCAGCGAAAACAGGGGGCGCGGCTATGGCTACACCTTC	CASENRGRGYGYTF
NA	NA	TRBV4-1	TRBJ1-2	TGCGCCAGCAGGTCCACAGTGGGAAATTTGGACTATGGCTACACCTTC	CASRSTVGNLDYGYTF
NA	NA	TRBV10-1	TRBJ2-2	TGCGCCAGCAGTGAGTCGAGAGGTGCGCGACCAAACACCGGGGAGCTGTTTTTT	CASSESRGARPNTGELFF
few	TRBD2	TRBV2	TRBJ2-1	TGTGCCAGCAGTGAAGCGCTGTCTAGCGGGAATCATGAGCAGTTCTTC	CASSEALSSGNHEQFF
NA	NA	TRBV18	TRBJ2-1	TGTGCCAGCTCAGAATCCCAAACTGAGCAGTTCTTC	CASSESQTEQFF
NA	NA	TRBV7-2	TRBJ1-5	TGTGCCAGCAGCTACAGGGTGGGGAGCAATCAGCCCCAGCATTTT	CASSYRVGSNQPQHF
NA	NA	TRBV11-2	TRBJ2-1	TGTGCCAGCAGCCGAGGGCCCGTACAGCAGTTCTTC	CASSRGPVQQFF
NA	NA	TRBV5-1	TRBJ1-2	TGCGCCAGCAGCCAAGTACAAGGAGGTGGCTACACCTTC	CASSQVQGGGYTF
NA	TRBD1	TRBV6-1	TRBJ1-5	TGTGCCAGCAGTGTGGTACACAGGGGGGGAAGCAATCAGCCCCAGCATTTT	CASSVVHRGGSNQPQHF
many	NA	TRBV19	TRBJ1-1	TGTGCCAGTAGCACTAATACAAACACTGAAGCTTTCTTT	CASSTNTNTEAFF
NA	TRBD1	TRBV7-2	TRBJ2-5	TGTGCCAGCAGCTCCACAGGGGGCAAGGAGACCCAGTACTTC	CASSSTGGKETQYF
NA	NA	TRBV6-1	TRBJ2-7	TGTGCCAGCAGTGAACTGCTACAGACCTACGAGCAGTACTTC	CASSELLQTYEQYF
few	NA	TRBV10-3	TRBJ1-2	TGTGCCATCAGTGGAGGGGATGGCTACACCTTC	CAISGGDGYTF
NA	TRBD1	TRBV19	TRBJ2-1	TGTGCCAGTAGTCCAGACAGGGGTCCCGTTTGGTTCTTC	CASSPDRGPVWFF
many	TRBD2	TRBV4-3	TRBJ2-5	TGCGCCAGCAGCCAAGAAAGGACTAGCGGCCCCCGAGGGACCCAGTACTTC	CASSQERTSGPRGTQYF
NA	NA	TRBV7-2	TRBJ2-1	TGTGCCAGCAGCCTCGGAGGTGTGGGGGTGGGCAATGAGCAGTTCTTC	CASSLGGVGVGNEQFF
NA	NA	TRBV6-1	TRBJ1-2	TGTGCCAGCAGTGAAGCACAGTATACTAACTATGGCTACACCTTC	CASSEAQYTNYGYTF
once	NA	TRBV18	TRBJ1-2	TGTGCCAGCTCACCACTCCGAGGTCCATTCTATGGCTACACCTTC	CASSPLRGPFYGYTF
NA	TRBD1	TRBV5-1	TRBJ2-5	TGCGCCAGCAGCAGAAACAGGGGGCCGGGGGAGACCCAGTACTTC	CASSRNRGPGETQYF
NA	TRBD2	TRBV11-2	TRBJ2-1	TGTGCCAGCAGCTTAGATAGCGGGGGGGCCTCCTACAATGAGCAGTTCTTC	CASSLDSGGASYNEQFF